This TCR beta chain originates from a study of T-cell memory formation after mild COVID-19. MiXCR, run by TCRdb on the 5' RACE reads, gives a single entry per CDR3 protein. Seen here are 380,000 or so distinct CDR3 sequences, roughly 13% observed once, and the top ten hold 20% to 25%. Germline V gene lookup returns CDR1 MGHRA and CDR2 YSYEKL. This CDR3 has 14 amino acids. V lost 3 bases to trimming and J lost 0 bases, with 7 bases between them. Many counts were recorded for this clonotype. The chain is built from TRBV4-1 and TRBJ2-3; possibly TRBD2 for D (6 bases). The sequenced sample was PBMCs or a T cell subset sorted from them (not recorded which). This receptor was identified in a young man who had mild COVID-19 (a few samples of this study predate the infection). Cell type and time point are not known. This CDR3 is CASSQRGSTDTQYF. The CDR3 DNA reads as TGCGCCAGCAGCCAGCGGGGAAGCACAGATACGCAGTATTTT.